These T cell receptor beta chains were read from a single sample in a study of cytomegalovirus exposure and HLA in healthy donors. Clones were read by immunoSEQ multiplex PCR, and TCRdb kept only the in-frame ones, dropping some. The sample comprises 220,000 or so clones, roughly 70% of which are singletons, and less than 2% rests with the top ten. Source material: PBMCs. The receptors originated from a woman between 25 and 40 years old in good health and CMV-seronegative. Each CDR3 is given with its conserved first and last residue. The D gene is left open where the match is weak. The listing skips clone size in some rows; elsewhere it reads once, few, many or a size class.

clone_size,v_call,d_call,j_call,cdr3_nt,cdr3_aa
-,TRBV6-5,-,TRBJ1-4,TGTGCCAGCAGTTTGACAGGCGGAGAGGAAAAACTGTTTTTT,CASSLTGGEEKLFF
-,TRBV30,TRBD1,TRBJ1-2,TGTGCCTGGAGTCCCGGACAGGGTGGGGGCTACACCTTC,CAWSPGQGGGYTF
-,TRBV11-3,-,TRBJ1-3,TGTGCCAGCAGCCGGGGGGGGAGCTCTGGAAACACCATATATTTT,CASSRGGSSGNTIYF
-,TRBV19,-,TRBJ1-2,TGTGCCAGTAGTTCTTCTCCCGGGATGGTCTATGGCTACACCTTC,CASSSSPGMVYGYTF
-,TRBV6-1,-,TRBJ2-1,TGTGCCAGCCGCCCTTTCGGCGGGGGCGGGGATGAGCAGTTCTTC,CASRPFGGGGDEQFF
-,TRBV6-5,TRBD1,TRBJ1-5,TGTGCCAGCAGTTCCGGACAGGTTAGCAATCAGCCCCAGCATTTT,CASSSGQVSNQPQHF
-,TRBV25-1,-,TRBJ2-6,TGTGCCAGCAGTCCGACAGAACCCTCTGGGGCCAACGTCCTGACTTTC,CASSPTEPSGANVLTF
-,TRBV6-6,-,TRBJ1-1,TGTGCCAGCAGTTACTACTCAGGGGTGAACACTGAAGCTTTCTTT,CASSYYSGVNTEAFF
once,TRBV7-2,TRBD1,TRBJ2-7,TGTGCCAGCAGCATCCGGACAGGGATCCACGAGCAGTACTTC,CASSIRTGIHEQYF
-,TRBV9,-,TRBJ2-7,TGTGCCAGCAGCGTAGGGGCAGGGGATTCCTACGAGCAGTACTTC,CASSVGAGDSYEQYF
few,TRBV6-5,-,TRBJ2-7,TGTGCCAGCAGGCTGGGCAACTTACGCGAGCAGTACTTC,CASRLGNLREQYF
-,TRBV19,TRBD1,TRBJ1-2,TGTGCCAGTAGTAGCCCCGAGACAGGGGGTAGTGGCTACACCTTC,CASSSPETGGSGYTF
-,TRBV6-5,TRBD2,TRBJ2-7,TGTGCCAGCAGTTACAGTAGCGGGCTTCGCTCCTACGAGCAGTACTTC,CASSYSSGLRSYEQYF
-,TRBV30,TRBD1,TRBJ1-5,TGTGCCTGGAGTGTTTTTAACAGGGGCCAGCCCCAGCATTTT,CAWSVFNRGQPQHF
-,TRBV15,-,TRBJ1-4,TGTGCCACCTCACAGCACCTCGAGACGAGGTTTTTT,CATSQHLETRFF
-,TRBV7-2,TRBD2,TRBJ2-1,TGTGCCAGCAGCTTAGGTTCAAGCAGCGGGAGGCAAGAAGGTGAGCAGTTCTTC,CASSLGSSSGRQEGEQFF
-,TRBV19,-,TRBJ1-1,TGTGCCAGTAGTCCGCCAGGGATGGATCTTCAAGCTTTCTTT,CASSPPGMDLQAFF
-,TRBV19,-,TRBJ1-1,TGTGCCAGTAGTCCGACTCCGAGCACTGAAGCTTTCTTT,CASSPTPSTEAFF
-,TRBV5-4,-,TRBJ2-1,TGTGCCAGCAGCTTTCCCCTAGAGAACTACAATGAGCAGTTCTTC,CASSFPLENYNEQFF
-,TRBV30,-,TRBJ1-2,TGTGCCTGGAGTGTGACTGGAGTTTCTAACTATGGCTACACCTTC,CAWSVTGVSNYGYTF
-,TRBV18,TRBD2,TRBJ2-1,TGTGCCAGCTCACCAACTAGCGGGAGTGCGGATGAGCAGTTCTTC,CASSPTSGSADEQFF
once,TRBV4-1,TRBD2,TRBJ2-7,TGCGCCAGCAGCCAAGGGATGCGCGGGAGTCTCTACGAGCAGTACTTC,CASSQGMRGSLYEQYF
-,TRBV11-2,TRBD1,TRBJ1-5,TGTGCCAGCAGACAGGGGGCAGGGGGGGATCAGCCCCAGCATTTT,CASRQGAGGDQPQHF
-,TRBV4-1,-,TRBJ1-1,TGCGCCAGCAGCATCCAGGCAGGGGATTTAAGCACTGAAGCTTTCTTT,CASSIQAGDLSTEAFF
-,TRBV19,TRBD2,TRBJ2-7,TGTGCCAGTAGCCGGACTAGCGGGGGATCCTACGAGCAGTACTTC,CASSRTSGGSYEQYF
-,TRBV28,-,TRBJ2-3,TGTGCCAGCAGTTTTAGGGTCTCATCCCAGGACCCCTATAGCGATGGCACAGATACGCAGTATTTT,CASSFRVSSQDPYSDGTDTQYF
few,TRBV5-1,-,TRBJ2-6,TGCGCCAGCAGCTTCAGGAGGGACTTATCTGGGGCCAACGTCCTGACTTTC,CASSFRRDLSGANVLTF
-,TRBV9,-,TRBJ2-3,TGTGCCAGCAGCGTAGAGAGGGGGGGCGGAGATACGCAGTATTTT,CASSVERGGGDTQYF
once,TRBV9,-,TRBJ2-5,TGTGCCAGCAGCGCATACGCGGAGTTTTTGGAGACCCAGTACTTC,CASSAYAEFLETQYF
few,TRBV6-5,TRBD1,TRBJ1-2,TGTGCCAGCAGTGAATATCAGGGGGACTATGGCTACACCTTC,CASSEYQGDYGYTF
once,TRBV27,-,TRBJ1-2,TGTGCCAGCAGTTTAAGCGGTCCAGGCTATGGCTACACCTTC,CASSLSGPGYGYTF
-,TRBV7-9,-,TRBJ1-1,TGTGCCAGCGTCGCCGCGGGCACTGAAGCTTTCTTT,CASVAAGTEAFF